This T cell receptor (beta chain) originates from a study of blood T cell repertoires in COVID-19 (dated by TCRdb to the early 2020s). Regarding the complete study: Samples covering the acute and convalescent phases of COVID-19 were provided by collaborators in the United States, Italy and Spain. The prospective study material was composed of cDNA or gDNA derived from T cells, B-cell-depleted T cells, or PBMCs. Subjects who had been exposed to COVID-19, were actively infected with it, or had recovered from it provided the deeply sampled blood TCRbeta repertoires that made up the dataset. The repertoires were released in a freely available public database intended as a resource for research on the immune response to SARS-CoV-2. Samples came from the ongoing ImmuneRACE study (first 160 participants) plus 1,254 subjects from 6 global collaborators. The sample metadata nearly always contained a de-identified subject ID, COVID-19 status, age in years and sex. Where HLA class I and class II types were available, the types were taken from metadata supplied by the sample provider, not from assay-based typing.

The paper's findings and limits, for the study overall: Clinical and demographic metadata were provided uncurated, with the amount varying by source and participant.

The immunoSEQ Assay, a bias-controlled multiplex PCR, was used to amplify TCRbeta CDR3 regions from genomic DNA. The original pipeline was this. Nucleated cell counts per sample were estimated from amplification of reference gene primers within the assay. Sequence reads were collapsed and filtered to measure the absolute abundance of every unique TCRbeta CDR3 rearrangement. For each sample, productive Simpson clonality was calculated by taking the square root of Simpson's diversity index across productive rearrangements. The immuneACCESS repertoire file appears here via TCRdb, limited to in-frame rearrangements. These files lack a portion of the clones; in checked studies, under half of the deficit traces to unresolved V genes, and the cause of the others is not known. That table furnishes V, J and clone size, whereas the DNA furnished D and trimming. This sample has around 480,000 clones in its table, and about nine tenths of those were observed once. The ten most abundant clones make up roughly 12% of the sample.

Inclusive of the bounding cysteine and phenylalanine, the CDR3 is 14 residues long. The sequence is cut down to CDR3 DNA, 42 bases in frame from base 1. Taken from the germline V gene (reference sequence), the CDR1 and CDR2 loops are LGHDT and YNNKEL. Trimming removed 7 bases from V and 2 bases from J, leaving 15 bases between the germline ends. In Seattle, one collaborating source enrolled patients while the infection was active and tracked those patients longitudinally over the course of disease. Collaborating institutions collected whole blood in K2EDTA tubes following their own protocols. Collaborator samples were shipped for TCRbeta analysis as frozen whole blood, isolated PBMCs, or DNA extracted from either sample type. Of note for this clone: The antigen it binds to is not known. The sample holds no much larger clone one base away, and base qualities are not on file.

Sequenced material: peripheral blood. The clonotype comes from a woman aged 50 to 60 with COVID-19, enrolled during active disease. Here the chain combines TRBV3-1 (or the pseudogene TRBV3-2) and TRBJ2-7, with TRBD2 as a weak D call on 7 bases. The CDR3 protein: CASTRGGATYEQYF. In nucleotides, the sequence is TGTGCCAGCACCCGTGGGGGGGCCACCTACGAGCAGTACTTC.